This T cell receptor beta chain was recorded in a study of cytomegalovirus exposure and HLA in healthy donors. At the level of the study: It was reported in a later analysis that the same platform had been used for the approximately 120 validation repertoires as for the approximately 670 first-cohort repertoires. Notes on the study in general: Among TCR beta chains, those listed as cytomegalovirus-associated numbered over 150. In vitro confirmation showed a few CMV-associated chains to be CMV antigen specific.

The donors were part of the 120-subject validation cohort, which stood apart from the roughly 670-subject first cohort. Only in-frame clones appear in the TCRdb table, and some are missing; sequencing was by immunoSEQ multiplex PCR. Found here are about 88,000 clones, 84% of them singletons; the top ten hold about 12%. Germline CDR1 MDHEN, CDR2 SYDVKM. The V and J ends lost 5 bases and 5 bases, in that order; junction bases with no gene match: 6. This CDR3 spans 14 amino acids. About this clone: Its antigen remains unknown.

The chain joins TRBV28 to TRBJ1-1, with 9 bases matching TRBD1. The TCR originated in a woman between 18 and 30 years old in good health and CMV-seropositive. Sequenced: PBMCs. The CDR3: CASSPPTGGTEAFF. CDR3 sequence (DNA): TGTGCCAGCAGTCCCCCGACAGGGGGAACTGAAGCTTTCTTT.